These T cell receptor beta chains were read from a single sample in a study of Ad26.COV2.S vaccination and SARS-CoV-2 variants. Produced via immunoSEQ multiplex PCR; TCRdb's table is partial and in-frame only. The sample lists 360,000 or so clones, about nine tenths occurring once. The sample was peripheral blood, taken in a trial of Ad26.COV2.S vaccine versus placebo. The origin of the receptors is a person between 18 and 60 years old who received the Ad26.COV2.S COVID-19 vaccine or a placebo. Both conserved end residues are part of each CDR3. A D gene is named only where the DNA matches it firmly. For some rows the clone size is stated as once, few or many, or as a class when expanded; others skip it.

>TRBD2|once|TRBV20-1|TRBJ2-3
CSASAQRGSDTQYF
TGCAGTGCTAGTGCACAGCGGGGGTCAGATACGCAGTATTTT
>TRBD2|.|TRBV11-2|TRBJ2-5
CASGEGTQYF
TGTGCCAGCGGGGAGGGGACCCAGTACTTC
>.|once|TRBV4-1|TRBJ2-7
CASSLSTAASYEQYF
TGCGCCAGCAGCCTATCGACAGCGGCCTCCTACGAGCAGTACTTC
>.|.|TRBV5-1|TRBJ1-3
CASSSQGNPGNTIYF
TGCGCCAGCAGCTCACAGGGAAATCCTGGAAACACCATATATTTT
>.|.|TRBV9|TRBJ2-7
CASSVVTESYEQYF
TGTGCCAGCAGCGTAGTGACAGAATCCTACGAGCAGTACTTC
>.|few|TRBV6-1|TRBJ1-3
CASSDNGSGNTIYF
TGTGCCAGCAGTGATAACGGCTCTGGAAACACCATATATTTT
>TRBD2|.|TRBV6-5|TRBJ2-1
CASSSSGGASYNEQFF
TGTGCCAGCAGTTCTAGCGGGGGGGCCTCCTACAATGAGCAGTTCTTC
>.|.|TRBV4-1|TRBJ1-1
CASSLARGTEAFF
TGCGCCAGCAGCTTAGCCAGGGGAACTGAAGCTTTCTTT
>.|.|TRBV28|TRBJ1-5
CASDSSNQPQHF
TGTGCCAGCGACAGTAGCAATCAGCCCCAGCATTTT
>.|.|TRBV7-9|TRBJ1-5
CASSTTDRSNQPQHF
TGTGCCAGCAGCACCACGGACAGAAGTAATCAGCCCCAGCATTTT
>.|.|TRBV7-9|TRBJ1-1
CASNRDLTEAFF
TGTGCCAGCAACCGGGATCTCACTGAAGCTTTCTTT
>.|.|TRBV4-3|TRBJ2-7
CASSQALWDTYEQYF
TGCGCCAGCAGCCAAGCCCTTTGGGACACCTACGAGCAGTACTTC
>TRBD1|.|TRBV29-1|TRBJ1-2
CSVDGTDYGYTF
TGCAGCGTCGACGGGACAGATTATGGCTACACCTTC
>.|.|TRBV25-1|TRBJ1-2
CASSESGQIGYTF
TGTGCCAGCAGTGAGTCCGGACAGATTGGCTACACCTTC
>.|.|TRBV12-3/TRBV12-4|TRBJ2-2
CASSNGGTGELFF
TGTGCCAGCAGTAACGGAGGCACCGGGGAGCTGTTTTTT
>TRBD1|.|TRBV2|TRBJ2-7
CASSWRRQGASGEQYF
TGTGCCAGCAGTTGGAGGAGGCAGGGGGCATCTGGTGAGCAGTACTTC
>TRBD2|.|TRBV5-1|TRBJ2-5
CASTMSGGSPETQYF
TGCGCCAGCACCATGAGCGGGGGGTCACCTGAGACCCAGTACTTC
>TRBD1|.|TRBV18|TRBJ2-2
CASSPGQGVTGELFF
TGTGCCAGCTCACCGGGACAGGGCGTCACCGGGGAGCTGTTTTTT
>.|.|TRBV5-6|TRBJ2-7
CASSQGYEQYF
TGTGCCAGCAGCCAGGGGTACGAGCAGTACTTC
>TRBD1|once|TRBV9|TRBJ1-2
CASSPTTGQGDGYTF
TGTGCCAGCAGCCCCACTACCGGACAGGGGGATGGCTACACCTTC
>TRBD1|.|TRBV5-4|TRBJ2-7
CASSPRPGQGRGYEQYF
TGTGCCAGCAGCCCCCGACCGGGACAGGGACGTGGCTACGAGCAGTACTTC
>.|.|TRBV3-1/TRBV3-2|TRBJ2-5
CASSQLNTQETQYF
TGTGCCAGCAGCCAACTAAACACCCAAGAGACCCAGTACTTC
>TRBD1|.|TRBV27|TRBJ1-2
CASTSGQGISNYGYTF
TGTGCCAGCACGTCAGGACAGGGAATCTCCAACTATGGCTACACCTTC
>TRBD1|.|TRBV2|TRBJ1-2
CASSGRTGTYYGYTF
TGTGCCAGCAGTGGCAGGACAGGGACCTATTATGGCTACACCTTC
>.|.|TRBV3-1/TRBV3-2|TRBJ2-7
CASSGDRYEQYF
TGTGCCAGCAGCGGAGACAGGTACGAGCAGTACTTC
>.|.|TRBV7-2|TRBJ1-5
CASSNRQGDQPQHF
TGTGCCAGCAGCAATCGCCAGGGAGATCAGCCCCAGCATTTT
>.|.|TRBV6-5|TRBJ1-3
CASTPRTDGNTIYF
TGTGCCAGCACCCCCCGGACAGATGGAAACACCATATATTTT
>TRBD1|few|TRBV30|TRBJ1-1
CAWGTDPTEAFF
TGTGCCTGGGGGACAGACCCCACTGAAGCTTTCTTT
>TRBD2|.|TRBV14|TRBJ2-1
CASSHQRGTDEQFF
TGTGCCAGCAGCCACCAGCGGGGCACAGATGAGCAGTTCTTC
>.|.|TRBV5-1|TRBJ2-3
CASSLEWLDTQYF
TGCGCCAGCAGCTTGGAATGGCTAGATACGCAGTATTTT